This T cell receptor beta chain was captured by sequencing in a study of shared clonotypes between healthy human individuals. Study information: The study used three CD4 naive, three CD4 memory, two CD8 naive and one CD8 memory plate per donor. Study-wide results and caveats: Naive CD4 clonotypes overlapped across a handful of donors at around 5%. Non-shared clonotypes were found to have lower generation probabilities than the clonotypes that were shared by all four of the sorted-subset donors. The expectation was that sequencing depth would affect clonotype sharing among donors.

V was cut by 2 bases and J by 3 bases, with 5 bases left in between. This CDR3 spans 12 amino acids. The V gene's germline CDR1 is ENHRY and CDR2 SYGVKD. In regard to this clone: Its cognate antigen is unknown.

The data were produced by immunoSEQ multiplex PCR, yet TCRdb's version contains in-frame clones alone and is incomplete. Found here are roughly 2.4 million clones, around 95% of them singletons; the top ten hold roughly 0.13%. The sequenced material came from naive CD4+ T cells sorted from blood. Subset here: CD45RA+ positively selected. The rearrangement uses TRBV10-3 and TRBJ2-7; no reliable D call. The receptor's source is a man aged 18 to 29 in good health. CDR3 residues: CAISEGYYEQYF. DNA of the CDR3: TGTGCCATCAGTGAGGGTTACTACGAGCAGTACTTC.